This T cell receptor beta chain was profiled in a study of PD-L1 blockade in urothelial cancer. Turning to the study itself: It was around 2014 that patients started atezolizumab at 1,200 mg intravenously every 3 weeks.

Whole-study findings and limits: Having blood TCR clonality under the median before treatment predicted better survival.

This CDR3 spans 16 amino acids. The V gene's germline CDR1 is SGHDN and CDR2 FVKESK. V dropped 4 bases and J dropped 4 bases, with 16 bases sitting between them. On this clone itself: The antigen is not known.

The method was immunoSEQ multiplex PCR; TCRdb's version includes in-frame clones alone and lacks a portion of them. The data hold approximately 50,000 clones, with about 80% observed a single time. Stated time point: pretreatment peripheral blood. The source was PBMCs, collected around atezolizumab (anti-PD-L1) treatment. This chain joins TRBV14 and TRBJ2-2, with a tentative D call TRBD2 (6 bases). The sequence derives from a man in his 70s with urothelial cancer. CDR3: CASSLNRGSGTGELFF. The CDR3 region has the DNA TGTGCCAGCAGCCTCAATCGGGGGTCGGGCACCGGGGAGCTGTTTTTT.